In its sample, the clone carrying this TCR beta chain was seen many times. The sample contains more than one DNA sequence encoding this CDR3. This specimen comes from a study of blood T cell repertoires in COVID-19. Study in general: Sample material is recorded as cDNA or gDNA derived from T cells, B-cell-depleted T cells, or PBMCs.

This CDR3 has 14 amino acids. Per the germline V gene, CDR1 is MRHNA and CDR2 is SNTAGT. V was shortened by 7 bases and J by 1 base, with 13 bases between the two germline ends. Authors' methods: Estimates of nucleated cell counts were drawn from the amplification of reference gene primers. Produced via immunoSEQ multiplex PCR; TCRdb's table is partial and in-frame only. The V and J calls and the clone size are those of that table, but D and trimming were determined from the DNA. The data show some 510,000 clones, more than 75% seen once. Participants were aged 18 to 89 years from about two dozen US areas.

J is TRBJ1-1 and V is TRBV6-4; D is unclear. Sequenced: PBMCs or T cells enriched from blood (not recorded which). This TCR came from a woman aged 40 to 50 who had recovered from COVID-19. CDR3 sequence (DNA): TGTGCCAGCACCCCGTCCCCAGGGAACACTGAAGCTTTCTTT. Its protein product is CASTPSPGNTEAFF.